Each of the 32 T cell receptor beta chains below was sequenced from the same sample in a study of read filtering for tumor transcriptome and immune sequencing. This library used roughly 400 ng RNA and molecular barcoded adaptors spanning alpha/delta and beta/gamma chains. TCRdb independently ran MiXCR on the reads; one entry per CDR3 protein. Of some 130,000 distinct CDR3 sequences in the sample, 13% were seen once. Sequencing input: a population of CD138-negative cells sorted from bone marrow. The receptors were gathered from a donor over 35 with multiple myeloma.

A few counts support this clonotype. The rearrangement links TRBV7-9 to TRBJ2-2, with D tentatively TRBD2 (5 bases). CDR3 length: 13 amino acids. Per the germline V gene, CDR1 is SEHNR and CDR2 is FQNEAQ (reference sequence). V shed 2 bases and J shed 7 bases, with 8 bases lying between them. This CDR3 is CASSLSGIGELFF. The DNA of the CDR3 is TGTGCCAGCAGCTTATCCGGGATCGGGGAGCTGTTTTTT. Combining the CDR3 with reference TRBV7-9 and TRBJ2-2 gives the whole variable domain DTGVSQNPRHKITKRGQNVTFRCDPISEHNRLYWYRQTLGQGPEFLTYFQNEAQLEKSRLLSDRFSAERPKGSFSTLEIQRTEQGDSAMYLCASSLSGIGELFFGEGSRLTVL.

This clonotype was seen many times. The rearrangement uses TRBV12-3 or TRBV12-4 and TRBJ1-2; D ambiguous. The CDR3 totals 14 residues. V was shortened by 3 bases and J by 2 bases, with 10 bases between the two germline ends. CDR3 DNA: TGTGCCAGCAGTTTGGGCACCTTAAACTATGGCTACACCTTC. Protein sequence: CASSLGTLNYGYTF.

This rearrangement joins TRBV12-3 or TRBV12-4 to TRBJ2-1; no reliable D call. V was cut by 6 bases and J by 12 bases, with 18 bases left in between. The length of the CDR3 is 13 residues. The CDR3 here is CASSLGQAERQFF. DNA for the CDR3: TGTGCCAGCAGCCTTGGGCAGGCCGAAAGGCAGTTCTTC.

This clonotype was seen ten or more times. V is TRBV12-3 or TRBV12-4 and J is TRBJ2-3; D not resolved. Trimming shortened V by 2 bases and J by 3 bases, and 9 bases separated the two germline ends. There are 14 residues in the CDR3. The CDR3 region is CASSLRFRTDTQYF. The CDR3, as DNA: TGTGCCAGCAGTTTAAGGTTCAGGACAGATACGCAGTATTTT.

The V gene is TRBV9, the J gene TRBJ2-2; TRBD1 is a possible D gene (5 bases). The germline gives CDR1 SGDLS, CDR2 YYNGEE. The CDR3 contains 15 residues. Trimming took 0 bases from V and 4 from J, leaving 10 bases between them. Here the CDR3 DNA reads TGTGCCAGCAGCGTAGTTAGGGGTGGCACCGGGGAGCTGTTTTTT. Amino acid sequence: CASSVVRGGTGELFF.

This clonotype has at least ten counts. This chain joins TRBV7-2 and TRBJ2-6; D uncertain. The V end was cut by 5 bases, the J end by 4 bases, with 9 bases between. Germline CDR1 reads SGHTA; CDR2 reads FQGNSA. The CDR3 spans 14 residues. The CDR3 is CASSPGWGANVLTF. CDR3 in DNA: TGTGCCAGCAGCCCCGGGTGGGGGGCCAACGTCCTGACTTTC.

Note on this clonotype: One end of the junction varies from germline; a read error may be responsible. The V call is TRBV19, the J call TRBJ2-5; D might be TRBD1 (6 bases). There are 12 residues in the CDR3. The germline gives CDR1 LNHDA, CDR2 SQIVND (reference sequence). The CDR3 nucleotides are TGTGTCAGTGCAGGGGTCCAAGAGACCCAGTACTTC. Protein product: CVSAGVQETQYF.

This clonotype was recorded many times. The chain combines TRBV3-1 with TRBJ2-3; 14 positions match TRBD2. Germline V gene data show CDR1 as LGHDT and CDR2 as YNNKEL (reference sequence). This CDR3 is 15 amino acids long. Unmatched junction bases numbered 3, after V lost 4 bases and J lost 6 bases. CDR3 in amino acids: CASSPGLAGADTQYF. The CDR3 DNA reads as TGTGCCAGCAGCCCGGGACTAGCGGGAGCGGATACGCAGTATTTT.

This clonotype appeared many times. The genes are TRBV7-6 and TRBJ2-3; 9 bases fit TRBD2. Losses at the gene ends were 6 bases for V and 5 bases for J; bases not matched to a gene: 6. This CDR3 comprises 14 residues. The germline gives CDR1 SGHVS, CDR2 FNYEAQ. CDR3 in DNA: TGTGCCAGCAGAACAGCGGGAGGAGGAGATACGCAGTATTTT. It encodes CASRTAGGGDTQYF.

This clonotype occurred many times. The rearrangement joins TRBV11-2 to TRBJ2-1; weak D call: TRBD2 (5 bases). The CDR3 extends over 12 amino acids. Trimming took off 0 bases at V and 12 bases at J, with 9 bases between the two ends. Germline CDR1 reads SGHAT; CDR2 reads FQNNGV. As DNA, the CDR3 is TGTGCCAGCAGCTTAGATGTAAGCGGGCAGTTCTTC. This encodes CASSLDVSGQFF.

As regards this clonotype: This clone may be a read error of a much larger clone one base away. V is TRBV20-1 and J is TRBJ2-3; D is unresolved. V shed 2 bases and J shed 6 bases, with 9 bases lying between them. The length of the CDR3 is 12 residues. Germline-derived CDR1 and CDR2 are DFQATT and SNEGSKA (reference sequence). CDR3 amino acids: CSARYIGDTQYF. In nucleotides, the CDR3 is TGCAGTGCTAGATATATCGGGGATACGCAGTATTTT.

This clonotype was seen many times. The CDR3 DNA reads as TGTGCCAGCAGCCAGAGGGCCGGGGGCGGCAATCAGCCCCAGCATTTT. It yields the protein CASSQRAGGGNQPQHF. The V and J genes are TRBV3-1 and TRBJ1-5; maybe TRBD1 (6 bases). V lost 3 bases and J 2 bases, leaving 14 bases between the germline ends. The CDR3 spans 16 residues. From germline, CDR1 is LGHDT and CDR2 YNNKEL (reference sequence).

This clonotype was recorded at least ten times. V usage is TRBV30 and J usage is TRBJ2-2, with D uncertain. The CDR3 is 14 residues long. Germline-derived CDR1 and CDR2 are GTSNPN and SVGIG (reference sequence). Trimming stripped 0 bases from V and 6 bases from J, with 11 bases between. CDR3 in amino acids: CAWSVHPWAGELFF. The CDR3 nucleotides read TGTGCCTGGAGTGTACACCCCTGGGCCGGGGAGCTGTTTTTT.

In its sample, this clonotype was seen many times. The chain recombines TRBV19 with TRBJ2-7, with D tentatively TRBD1 or TRBD2 (6 bases each). V lost 8 bases to trimming and J lost 3 bases, with 14 bases between them. Germline V gene data show CDR1 as LNHDA and CDR2 as SQIVND (reference sequence). The CDR3 is made up of 13 amino acids. As DNA, the CDR3 is TGTGCCAGTCGCGGGGTAGGGGGCTACGAGCAGTACTTC. Translating it yields CASRGVGGYEQYF.

This clonotype was seen ten or more times. The V call is TRBV28, the J call TRBJ1-5; TRBD1 might be the D (6 bases). Germline values: CDR1 MDHEN, CDR2 SYDVKM. The CDR3 spans 15 residues. V was pared by 3 bases and J by 5 bases, with 14 bases between. In DNA, the CDR3 is TGTGCCAGCAGTTTTAATGGCAGGGGAGATCAGCCCCAGCATTTT. It yields the protein CASSFNGRGDQPQHF.

This clonotype was seen ten or more times. The chain carries TRBV5-1 and TRBJ2-7, with 9 positions matching TRBD1. The V segment lost 4 bases and the J segment 3 bases; nucleotides outside the gene matches: 2. The CDR3 is 13 residues long. Germline values: CDR1 SGHRS, CDR2 YFSETQ. CDR3: CASSRGQGYEQYF. CDR3 coding DNA: TGCGCCAGCAGCCGGGGACAGGGCTACGAGCAGTACTTC.

This clonotype has a count of ten or more. This rearrangement joins TRBV7-2 to TRBJ2-3; unclear D gene. The V gene's germline CDR1 is SGHTA and CDR2 FQGNSA. The length of the CDR3 is 12 residues. Trimming left V 4 bases short and J 6 bases short, with 8 bases between. The CDR3 nucleotides are TGTGCCAGCAGCTCCTCTCCGGATACGCAGTATTTT. It encodes CASSSSPDTQYF.

Many counts were recorded for this clonotype. V usage is TRBV11-2 and J usage is TRBJ2-1; tentative D call: TRBD1 (6 bases). Germline V gene lookup returns CDR1 SGHAT and CDR2 FQNNGV. The CDR3 extends over 15 amino acids. V was clipped by 5 bases and J by 4 bases, with 15 bases between them. The CDR3 nucleotides are TGTGCCAGCAGCCCACAGGGTGGCGTTTACAATGAGCAGTTCTTC. Translation: CASSPQGGVYNEQFF.

About this clonotype itself: Since a much larger clone is just one base distant, this may be a read error. As the CDR3 is not closed by the conserved phenylalanine or tryptophan, this likely results from a read error. The chain recombines TRBV10-1 with TRBJ2-4; D unresolved. The CDR3 is made up of 13 amino acids. Germline CDR1 is WNHNN and CDR2 is SYGVQD (reference sequence). The V end was cut by 0 bases, the J end by 10 bases, with 10 bases between. The CDR3 spells CASSESGVQIQYL. CDR3 DNA: TGCGCCAGCAGTGAGTCCGGCGTCCAAATTCAGTACCTC.

The chain has TRBV19 and TRBJ2-5; the match to TRBD2 covers 9 bases. V trimming: 6 bases; J trimming: 3 bases; junction bases outside the gene matches: 5. The germline V gene has CDR1 LNHDA and CDR2 SQIVND (reference sequence). This CDR3 spans 14 amino acids. The CDR3 bases are TGTGCCAGTAGGGTTTCTAGCGGGGAAGAGACCCAGTACTTC. This sequence encodes CASRVSSGEETQYF.

This clonotype appeared many times. This sequence joins TRBV5-1 and TRBJ2-1; either TRBD1 or TRBD2 may supply D (5 bases each). V lost 2 bases to trimming and J lost 5 bases, with 11 bases between them. The CDR3 extends over 14 amino acids. Germline CDR1 reads SGHRS; CDR2 reads YFSETQ. The CDR3 DNA sequence: TGCGCCAGCAGCTTTTGGGACGTTGACAATGAGCAGTTCTTC. The encoded protein is CASSFWDVDNEQFF.

This clonotype was observed many times. The chain uses TRBV4-1 and TRBJ1-5; 7 nucleotides line up with TRBD1. The germline gives CDR1 MGHRA, CDR2 YSYEKL. V gave up 1 base and J gave up 9 bases; unmatched junction bases: 12. The length of the CDR3 is 16 residues. The CDR3 region is CASSQALSRGRGPQHF. The CDR3 coding sequence is TGCGCCAGCAGCCAAGCCCTTTCGAGGGGGCGGGGGCCCCAGCATTTT.

This clonotype was counted ten times or more. The chain joins TRBV20-1 to TRBJ1-5; D is unclear. CDR1 is DFQATT, CDR2 SNEGSKA, per germline (reference sequence). CDR3 length: 13 residues. Trimming left V 2 bases short and J 2 bases short, with 7 bases between. The CDR3 DNA follows: TGCAGTGCTAGAAAGTATGGCAATCAGCCCCAGCATTTT. Translation: CSARKYGNQPQHF.

This clonotype was seen at least ten times. The chain joins TRBV25-1 to TRBJ2-1; D perhaps matches TRBD2 (7 bases). V was cut by 4 bases and J by 6 bases, with 13 bases left in between. Germline CDR1 reads MGHDK; CDR2 reads SYGVNS. The CDR3 has 14 amino acids. CDR3 region: CASSGGGHSNEQFF. The CDR3 DNA is TGTGCCAGCAGTGGGGGGGGACACAGCAATGAGCAGTTCTTC.

This clonotype occurred many times. The CDR3 is CASSPGPNAEAFF. CDR3 nucleotide sequence: TGTGCCAGCAGCCCAGGACCAAACGCTGAAGCTTTCTTT. The rearrangement links TRBV7-3 to TRBJ1-1; D gene uncertain. Deletions cut 5 bases from V and 6 bases from J, with 13 bases between. This CDR3 comprises 13 residues. The germline V gene has CDR1 SGHTA and CDR2 FQGTGA.

This chain uses TRBV25-1 with TRBJ2-2; D is unclear. CDR1 and CDR2 (germline): MGHDK, SYGVNS. The V end lost 2 bases, the J end lost 3 bases, and 4 bases lay between the germline ends. The CDR3 has 13 residues. This CDR3 is CASSEDDTGELFF. The CDR3 nucleotides are TGTGCCAGCAGTGAAGATGACACCGGGGAGCTGTTTTTT. The whole variable domain, remainder taken from reference TRBV25-1 and TRBJ2-2, is EADIYQTPRYLVIGTGKKITLECSQTMGHDKMYWYQQDPGMELHLIHYSYGVNSTEKGDLSSESTVSRIRTEHFPLTLESARPSHTSQYLCASSEDDTGELFFGEGSRLTVL.

In its sample, this clonotype was seen many times. V gene TRBV6-2 or TRBV6-3 combines with J gene TRBJ2-2; tentatively, D is TRBD2 (6 bases). This CDR3 has 15 amino acids. Trimming stripped 3 bases from V and 0 bases from J, with 8 bases between. The V gene's germline CDR1 is MNHEY and CDR2 SVGEGT. CDR3 sequence: CASSYSGANTGELFF. DNA for the CDR3: TGTGCCAGCAGTTATTCGGGGGCGAACACCGGGGAGCTGTTTTTT.

This clonotype has a count of ten or more. This rearrangement joins TRBV11-2 to TRBJ2-3; D unresolved. The CDR3 runs to 16 residues. Per germline, CDR1 SGHAT and CDR2 FQNNGV. V was clipped by 1 base and J by 2 bases, with 13 bases between them. The CDR3 region has the DNA TGTGCCAGCAGCTTAGGGCCCCCTGGGTTCACAGATACGCAGTATTTT. It encodes CASSLGPPGFTDTQYF.

This clonotype showed up just a few times. The germline gene is not matched at one end of the junction; a read error may be the cause. The chain uses TRBV11-2 and TRBJ2-5, with D uncertain. Germline V lookup: CDR1 SGHAT, CDR2 FQNNGV. The CDR3 consists of 14 residues. In DNA form, the CDR3 reads TGTGCCAGCAGCTTAGAGGGGTACCAAAAGACCCAGTACTTC. It is translated as CASSLEGYQKTQYF.

This clonotype was counted at least ten times. V and J are TRBV21-1 and TRBJ2-1; the table's D call, TRBD2, has no DNA check behind it. TRBV21-1 is tagged as a pseudogene. The CDR3 has 18 amino acids. The CDR3 sequence: CASSKVNTSGSTHNEQFF. CDR3 coding DNA: TGTGCCAGCAGCAAAGTTAACACTAGCGGGAGCACCCACAATGAGCAGTTCTTC.

Worth noting for this clonotype: The junction shows a germline mismatch at one end, possibly a read error. This chain connects TRBV7-9 to TRBJ1-1; D is undetermined. The CDR3 contains 14 residues. The germline CDR1 and CDR2 sequences are SEHNR and FQNEAQ (reference sequence). Here the CDR3 reads CASSLVPGYTEAFF. In DNA form, the CDR3 reads TGTGCTAGCAGCTTGGTCCCGGGGTACACTGAAGCTTTCTTT.

Notes on this clonotype: One base away lies a much larger clone, so this may be a sequencing read error. V usage is TRBV5-1 and J usage is TRBJ2-2, with 8 nucleotides matching TRBD2. V dropped 0 bases and J dropped 1; count of bases not matched to a gene: 2. There are 16 residues in the CDR3. Germline CDR1 reads SGHRS; CDR2 reads YFSETQ. Here the CDR3 reads CASSLASGLNTGELFF. The CDR3, as DNA: TGCGCCAGCAGCTTGGCTAGCGGGCTGAACACCGGGGAGCTGTTTTTT.